The T cell receptor (beta chain) under discussion was sequenced for a study of blood T cells in healthy people across ages. Study-wide findings and caveats: One million T cells yielded diversity estimates that were considered underestimates. CMV status of donors was not determined, possibly confounding expanded clonotype changes.

The CDR3 covers 16 residues. Germline CDR1 is SGHNT and CDR2 is YENEEA. V shed 5 bases, J shed 1 base, and the junction held 7 bases outside the gene matches. Note on this clonotype: The target antigen is unknown.

Using a J-beta primer mix together with a sample-barcoded 5' primer, a second PCR was run for about 7 to 12 cycles. One entry per CDR3 protein results from TCRdb running MiXCR on the 5' RACE reads. The sample carries some 900,000 distinct CDR3 sequences, roughly 48% recorded once. The chain uses TRBV11-3 and TRBJ2-3; 9 nucleotides match TRBD2. This sequence was found in a man aged 25 to 45 in good health. Sequenced input: blood. In nucleotides, the CDR3 is TGTGCCAGCAGCCACGGGACTAGCCGGGGCACAGATACGCAGTATTTT. Amino acids: CASSHGTSRGTDTQYF.